Below, one TCR beta chain is given with its context. Profiled with immunoSEQ multiplex PCR; TCRdb holds only in-frame clones, not every one. Found here are more than 2 million clones, about 95% of them singletons; the top ten hold 0.13%. The sample originates from a study of shared clonotypes between healthy human individuals. Study summary: Used for every donor were three CD4 naive, three CD4 memory, two CD8 naive and one CD8 memory plate.

There are 12 residues in the CDR3. Trimming shortened V by 7 bases and J by 2 bases, and 8 bases separated the two germline ends. The sample was naive CD4+ T cells sorted from blood. As for subset: CD45RA+ positively selected. This sequence was found in a young man in good health. This chain joins TRBV23-1 and TRBJ1-1; D gene uncertain. TRBV23-1 is assigned to the ORF class and has an uncertain function. The CDR3 loop reads CASTQSNTEAFF. The CDR3, as DNA: TGCGCCAGCACCCAATCCAACACTGAAGCTTTCTTT.